This T cell receptor beta chain was observed in a study of breast tumors, draining lymph nodes, adjacent tissues. Findings and limits, study-wide: Most tumor T cells seemingly derive from lymph node, then expand in tumor. Luminal-like breast cancer showed significantly higher tumor–nontumor repertoire similarity than basal-like. Compared with lymph nodes, tumors were less diverse; compared with nontumor tissue, more.

Samples came from axillary lymph nodes draining the breast cancer. This clonotype has at least ten counts. Its antigen is still unknown. The CDR3 sequence is 15 residues long. Trimming shortened V by 4 bases and J by 4 bases, and 16 bases separated the two germline ends. TCRdb passed the multiplex PCR reads through MiXCR, listing each CDR3 protein once. Of approximately 200,000 distinct CDR3 sequences in the sample, about 32% are singletons; the top ten hold approximately 4.3%. The sequence was collected from a female donor with breast cancer. Some clones in this sample may be carry-over from other donors' samples. Sequencing was carried out using axillary lymph node tissue. J is TRBJ1-2 and V is TRBV12-3 or TRBV12-4, with D unresolved. The chain's CDR3 is CASSSGHGRPYGYTF. In DNA, the CDR3 is TGTGCCAGCAGTTCTGGCCACGGCCGCCCCTATGGCTACACCTTC.